These 27 T cell receptor beta chains were all obtained from the same sample, sequenced in a study of T cell changes during pregnancy in multiple sclerosis. The table came from immunoSEQ multiplex PCR; TCRdb's copy has only in-frame clones and leaves some out. The sample records about 42,000 clones, 87% being singletons. Sequenced here: CD4+ T cells from peripheral blood mononuclear cells, sampled after pregnancy. The receptors originated from a female donor with multiple sclerosis, enrolled in a pregnancy study.

This chain uses TRBV30 with TRBJ1-2; 10 nucleotides line up with TRBD1. The ends lost 4 bases at V and 4 bases at J; junction bases unmatched: 6. CDR1 is GTSNPN and CDR2 is SVGIG in the germline V gene (reference sequence). The CDR3 runs to 14 residues. CDR3 in amino acids: CAWNPGQGTYGYTF. DNA for the CDR3: TGTGCCTGGAACCCGGGACAGGGGACCTATGGCTACACCTTC. Full variable domain (rest looked up from reference TRBV30 and TRBJ1-2): SQTIHQWPATLVQPVGSPLSLECTVEGTSNPNLYWYRQAAGRGLQLLFYSVGIGQISSEVPQNLSASRPQDRQFILSSKKLLLSDSGFYLCAWNPGQGTYGYTFGSGTRLTVV.

The chain employs TRBV5-1 and TRBJ1-2; D is undetermined. In germline, CDR1 is SGHRS, CDR2 YFSETQ. The CDR3 spans 13 residues. V was clipped by 0 bases and J by 8 bases, with 11 bases between them. The CDR3 here is CASSLDGRWGYTF. CDR3 sequence (DNA): TGCGCCAGCAGCTTGGATGGCAGATGGGGCTACACCTTC.

The rearrangement links TRBV5-4 to TRBJ1-2; 7 positions match TRBD1. The CDR3 sequence is 14 residues long. Germline values: CDR1 SGHNT, CDR2 YYREEE (reference sequence). After removal of 4 bases from V and 4 bases from J, the junction contained 7 bases not matched to a gene. This CDR3 is CASSIRTGIYGYTF. CDR3 in DNA: TGTGCCAGCAGCATCAGGACAGGAATCTATGGCTACACCTTC.

The chain is built from TRBV5-1 and TRBJ2-3; tentative D call: TRBD1 (5 bases). In germline, CDR1 is SGHRS, CDR2 YFSETQ. V was shortened by 0 bases and J by 4 bases, with 12 bases between the two germline ends. There are 15 residues in the CDR3. CDR3 sequence reads: CASSLGGQSADTQYF. DNA of the CDR3: TGCGCCAGCAGCTTGGGGGGCCAGAGCGCAGATACGCAGTATTTT. Full variable domain (outside the CDR3, taken from reference TRBV5-1 and TRBJ2-3): KAGVTQTPRYLIKTRGQQVTLSCSPISGHRSVSWYQQTPGQGLQFLFEYFSETQRNKGNFPGRFSGRQFSNSRSEMNVSTLELGDSALYLCASSLGGQSADTQYFGPGTRLTVL.

The rearrangement links TRBV5-1 to TRBJ2-1; weak D call: TRBD2 (6 bases). The CDR3 covers 15 residues. V was clipped by 0 bases and J by 1 base, with 8 bases between them. CDR1 and CDR2 from the germline V gene are SGHRS and YFSETQ. CDR3 sequence: CASSLVAGSYNEQFF. The CDR3, as DNA: TGCGCCAGCAGCTTGGTGGCGGGGTCCTACAATGAGCAGTTCTTC. The full variable domain, completed using reference TRBV5-1 and TRBJ2-1, is KAGVTQTPRYLIKTRGQQVTLSCSPISGHRSVSWYQQTPGQGLQFLFEYFSETQRNKGNFPGRFSGRQFSNSRSEMNVSTLELGDSALYLCASSLVAGSYNEQFFGPGTRLTVL.

This rearrangement joins TRBV5-1 to TRBJ2-5, with 7 positions matching TRBD2. Germline V lookup: CDR1 SGHRS, CDR2 YFSETQ. V was clipped by 4 bases and J by 2 bases; unmatched bases: 8. CDR3 size: 15 residues. The CDR3 sequence: CASSEASGLQETQYF. CDR3 in DNA: TGCGCCAGCAGCGAGGCTAGCGGTTTACAAGAGACCCAGTACTTC.

V usage is TRBV6-1 and J usage is TRBJ1-1, with D perhaps TRBD1 (6 bases). The V and J ends lost 7 bases and 5 bases respectively, with 17 bases between them. Germline loops: CDR1 MNHNS, CDR2 SASEGT. This CDR3 has 14 amino acids. The CDR3, as DNA: TGTGCCAGCAAGAGGCAGGGGTTGGGGACTGAAGCTTTCTTT. Encoded protein: CASKRQGLGTEAFF.

V and J are TRBV12-2 and TRBJ2-1; the DNA was not used to check the table's D call, TRBD1. TRBV12-2 is annotated as a pseudogene. CDR3 size: 11 residues. CDR3 DNA sequence: TGTGCAAGTCGCTACGACAGTGAGCAGTTCTTC. Protein: CASRYDSEQFF.

The chain couples TRBV7-2 to TRBJ1-3, with 8 bases aligning to TRBD1. J lost 4 bases, V lost 3 bases, and 8 bases had no gene match. Germline loops: CDR1 SGHTA, CDR2 FQGNSA. This CDR3 is built from 16 residues. CDR3 sequence (DNA): TGTGCCAGCAGCTTCCTAGGACAGGGTTCGGGAAACACCATATATTTT. Its protein product is CASSFLGQGSGNTIYF.

The rearrangement links TRBV6-6 to TRBJ1-4; 9 bases are shared with TRBD1. V gave up 7 bases and J gave up 4 bases; unmatched junction bases: 7. CDR1 MNHNY and CDR2 SVGAGI come from the germline V gene (reference sequence). The CDR3 contains 15 residues. The CDR3 sequence is CASKGQGPLNEKLFF. The CDR3 region has the DNA TGTGCCAGCAAGGGACAGGGTCCCCTTAATGAAAAACTGTTTTTT.

The chain uses TRBV7-2 and TRBJ2-1, with 7 nucleotides matching TRBD1. CDR3 size: 14 residues. Germline assignment: CDR1 SGHTA and CDR2 FQGNSA. V lost 3 bases to trimming and J lost 9 bases; unmatched junction nucleotides: 8. The chain's CDR3 is CASSLYGTAFEQFF. The CDR3 bases are TGTGCCAGCAGCTTGTACGGGACAGCTTTTGAGCAGTTCTTC.

J is TRBJ1-3 and V is TRBV14, with D perhaps matching TRBD1 (6 bases). CDR1 SGHDN and CDR2 FVKESK come from the germline V gene. This CDR3 is 15 amino acids long. With 2 bases removed from V and 0 bases from J, the gap between germline ends came to 8 bases. CDR3 loop: CASSQRTASGNTIYF. The CDR3, as DNA: TGTGCCAGCAGCCAACGGACAGCCTCTGGAAACACCATATATTTT.

Only one count was recorded for this clone. V is TRBV29-1 and J is TRBJ2-3; TRBD1 might be the D (5 bases). CDR1 and CDR2 from the germline V gene are SQVTM and ANQGSEA. CDR3 length: 12 residues. The V end lost 8 bases, the J end lost 2 bases, and 11 bases lay between the germline ends. Here the CDR3 reads CSFARVTDTQYF. CDR3 nucleotides: TGCAGCTTTGCCAGGGTCACAGATACGCAGTATTTT.

V usage is TRBV5-1 and J usage is TRBJ2-3; D may be TRBD2 (5 bases). This CDR3 has 15 residues. Germline V gene data show CDR1 as SGHRS and CDR2 as YFSETQ. Trimming pared 3 bases from V and 9 bases from J, leaving 20 bases between. The chain's CDR3 is CASSSDTVGSLTQYF. DNA of the CDR3: TGCGCCAGCAGCTCCGACACCGTTGGGAGTTTAACGCAGTATTTT.

The CDR3 sequence: CASSLVAVGGGTGELFF. For the CDR3, the DNA is TGTGCCAGCAGCTTAGTGGCGGTGGGAGGAGGAACCGGGGAGCTGTTTTTT. This chain connects TRBV7-2 to TRBJ2-2; TRBD2 is a possible D gene (6 bases). Deletions cut 1 base from V and 5 bases from J, with 17 bases between. The CDR3 has 17 residues. Germline CDR1 reads SGHTA; CDR2 reads FQGNSA. Full variable domain (missing parts from reference TRBV7-2 and TRBJ2-2): GAGVSQSPSNKVTEKGKDVELRCDPISGHTALYWYRQSLGQGLEFLIYFQGNSAPDKSGLPSDRFSAERTGGSVSTLTIQRTQQEDSAVYLCASSLVAVGGGTGELFFGEGSRLTVL.

CDR3 in DNA: TGTGCCAGCAGCACCCTCCGGGGGAACACTGAAGCTTTCTTT. This encodes CASSTLRGNTEAFF. This chain uses TRBV11-2 with TRBJ1-1; no clear D. The germline gives CDR1 SGHAT, CDR2 FQNNGV. This CDR3 contains 14 residues. V was cut by 5 bases and J by 1 base, with 11 bases left in between.

Concerning this clone: Distinct nucleotide sequences in the sample also encode this CDR3. The CDR3 bases are TGTGCCAGCACGGGACAGGCACCCTTTGAAGCTTTCTTT. It encodes CASTGQAPFEAFF. This rearrangement joins TRBV2 to TRBJ1-1; 8 bases line up with TRBD1. CDR1 is SNHLY, CDR2 FYNNEI, per germline. The CDR3 contains 13 residues. Trimming at V came to 7 bases and at J to 7 bases, leaving 8 bases not matched to a gene.

This CDR3 reads CASSVQGAMNTEAFF. DNA for the CDR3: TGTGCCAGCAGCGTACAGGGGGCGATGAACACTGAAGCTTTCTTT. The chain links TRBV5-4 to TRBJ1-1, with TRBD1 identical over 9 bases. The CDR3 spans 15 residues. Germline V gene data show CDR1 as SGHNT and CDR2 as YYREEE (reference sequence). After removal of 4 bases from V and 0 bases from J, the junction contained 4 bases not matched to a gene.

V gene TRBV15 combines with J gene TRBJ1-1, with TRBD1 identical over 7 bases. CDR1 LNHNV and CDR2 YYDKDF come from the germline V gene (reference sequence). The CDR3 sequence is 14 residues long. The V gene end was trimmed by 4 bases and the J gene end by 5 bases; junction bases not matched to a gene: 7. The DNA of the CDR3 is TGTGCCACCAGCAACTTCCCACAGGGGACTGAAGCTTTCTTT. Residues: CATSNFPQGTEAFF. The variable domain in full, with the rest retrieved from reference TRBV15 and TRBJ1-1, is DAMVIQNPRYQVTQFGKPVTLSCSQTLNHNVMYWYQQKSSQAPKLLFHYYDKDFNNEADTPDNFQSRRPNTSFCFLDIRSPGLGDTAMYLCATSNFPQGTEAFFGQGTRLTVV.

This chain connects TRBV28 to TRBJ2-1, with a possible D match to TRBD1 (5 bases). Trimming stripped 6 bases from V and 6 bases from J, with 12 bases between. Per the germline V gene, CDR1 is MDHEN and CDR2 is SYDVKM. The CDR3 spans 13 residues. CDR3 in amino acids: CASSGGRVNEQFF. DNA for the CDR3: TGTGCCAGCAGCGGCGGCAGGGTCAATGAGCAGTTCTTC.

The genes are TRBV5-1 and TRBJ1-1; 7 nucleotides match TRBD1. Germline assignment: CDR1 SGHRS and CDR2 YFSETQ. This CDR3 has 18 amino acids. The V and J ends lost 4 bases and 8 bases, in that order; junction bases with no gene match: 23. The CDR3 reads CASSPGGGQRPTRREAFF. The DNA for the CDR3 is TGCGCCAGCAGCCCCGGTGGGGGACAGCGGCCTACCAGGAGGGAAGCTTTCTTT.

The chain links TRBV5-8 to TRBJ2-7; D may be TRBD1 (5 bases). V shed 5 bases and J shed 3 bases, with 18 bases lying between them. The CDR3 has 15 amino acids. Germline CDR1 SGHTS, CDR2 YDEGEE. CDR3 bases: TGTGCCAGCAGTGCGCCCAGGGCCCTCATCTACGAGCAGTACTTC. Its translation is CASSAPRALIYEQYF.

The V gene is TRBV27, the J gene TRBJ1-3; unclear D gene. The V end was cut by 2 bases, the J end by 0 bases, with 14 bases between. This CDR3 has 17 amino acids. From germline, CDR1 is MNHEY and CDR2 SMNVEV (reference sequence). In DNA form, the CDR3 reads TGTGCCAGCAGTTTAGGTGGCACCCCCTTCTCTGGAAACACCATATATTTT. Translation: CASSLGGTPFSGNTIYF.

This clone is a singleton in its sample. The chain is built from TRBV7-2 and TRBJ1-2, with 7 nucleotides matching TRBD1. Trimming removed 7 bases from V and 8 bases from J; junction bases left unmatched: 10. Germline loops: CDR1 SGHTA, CDR2 FQGNSA. The CDR3 is made up of 13 amino acids. CDR3 in DNA: TGTGCCAGCACCCTAGACAGGGTAGGAGGCTACACCTTC. It yields the protein CASTLDRVGGYTF.

The chain recombines TRBV9 with TRBJ1-5; D is ambiguous. This CDR3 comprises 13 residues. Germline values: CDR1 SGDLS, CDR2 YYNGEE. V lost 2 bases to trimming and J lost 9 bases, with 12 bases between them. CDR3 DNA sequence: TGTGCCAGCAGCGTCTCCGAGGATGGGCCCCAGCATTTT. The encoded protein is CASSVSEDGPQHF.

The chain uses TRBV6-1 and TRBJ2-7; 10 bases map to TRBD1. V shed 0 bases, J shed 3 bases, and the junction held 8 bases outside the gene matches. Germline values: CDR1 MNHNS, CDR2 SASEGT. The CDR3 has 17 amino acids. CDR3 in DNA: TGTGCCAGCAGTGAAGCTCTCCGAGGACAGGGGGTCTACGAGCAGTACTTC. Translated: CASSEALRGQGVYEQYF.

The V call is TRBV7-2, the J call TRBJ2-2, with TRBD1 matching 8 bases. The germline V gene encodes CDR1 SGHTA and CDR2 FQGNSA. CDR3 length: 16 amino acids. V lost 1 base and J lost 5; bases outside the gene matches: 6. The CDR3 nucleotides are TGTGCCAGCAGCTTAGGTCAGGGGGCAAGAACCGGGGAGCTGTTTTTT. Protein sequence: CASSLGQGARTGELFF.